These 4 T cell receptor beta chains were all obtained from the same sample, sequenced in a study of blood T cells in healthy people across ages. The second PCR ran about 6 to 11 cycles with a sample-barcoded 5' primer and J-beta primers. TCRdb recomputed calls from the 5' RACE reads with MiXCR, one row per CDR3 protein. The sample consists of around 1,500,000 distinct CDR3 sequences, 28% of them appearing once. The sequenced material came from blood. These receptors all come from a woman aged 25 to 39 in good health.

This clonotype was seen a handful of times. The chain uses TRBV2 and TRBJ1-4; tentative D call: TRBD1 (5 bases). The length of the CDR3 is 13 residues. V lost 9 bases to trimming and J lost 8 bases, with 16 bases between them. CDR1 SNHLY and CDR2 FYNNEI come from the germline V gene. Here the CDR3 DNA reads TGTGCCAGTTCAAGGGGACCGGAGGAAAAACTGTTTTTT. Translating gives CASSRGPEEKLFF.

The chain has TRBV20-1 and TRBJ2-1; TRBD1 agrees at 8 bases. The CDR3 covers 14 residues. V shed 0 bases, J shed 6 bases, and the junction held 4 bases outside the gene matches. The germline V gene has CDR1 DFQATT and CDR2 SNEGSKA (reference sequence). This chain's CDR3 is CSARDMDRVNEQFF. The CDR3 bases are TGCAGTGCTAGAGATATGGACAGGGTCAATGAGCAGTTCTTC.

J is TRBJ2-5 and V is TRBV14, with D possibly called TRBD1 or TRBD2 (6 bases each). The J call may not be correct, given that the DNA end is closer to TRBJ2-7. The CDR3 sequence is 17 residues long. Germline V gives CDR1 SGHDN, CDR2 FVKESK. The DNA of the CDR3 is TGTGCCAGCAGCCAAGGAGGAAGGGGGGCCAGCTCCTACGAGCAGTACTTC. Protein: CASSQGGRGASSYEQYF.

This clonotype was picked up a small number of times. The V gene is TRBV10-2, the J gene TRBJ2-6; TRBD1 matches at 9 bases. Germline V lookup: CDR1 WSHSY, CDR2 SAAADI. V dropped 6 bases and J dropped 0; count of bases not matched to a gene: 6. The CDR3 spans 17 residues. The CDR3 loop reads CASRGTGWGSGANVLTF. CDR3 DNA sequence: TGCGCCAGCAGAGGGACAGGGTGGGGCTCTGGGGCCAACGTCCTGACTTTC.